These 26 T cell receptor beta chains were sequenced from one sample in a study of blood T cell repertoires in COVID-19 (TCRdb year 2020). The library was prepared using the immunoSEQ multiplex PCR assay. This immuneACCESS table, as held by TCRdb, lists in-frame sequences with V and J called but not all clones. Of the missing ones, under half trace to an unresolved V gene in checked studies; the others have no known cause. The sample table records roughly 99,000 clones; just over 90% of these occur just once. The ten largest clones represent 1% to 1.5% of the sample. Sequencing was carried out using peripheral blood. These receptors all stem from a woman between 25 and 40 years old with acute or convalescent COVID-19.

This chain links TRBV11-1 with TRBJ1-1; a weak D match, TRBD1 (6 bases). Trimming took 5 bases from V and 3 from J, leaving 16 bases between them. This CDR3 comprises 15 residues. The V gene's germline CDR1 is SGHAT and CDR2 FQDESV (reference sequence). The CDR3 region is CASSEQQGTHTEAFF. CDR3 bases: TGTGCCAGCAGCGAACAACAGGGTACCCACACTGAAGCTTTCTTT.

In nucleotides, the CDR3 is TGTGCCAGCAGCTTACATGGGCGGAACACTGAAGCTTTCTTT. Translating gives CASSLHGRNTEAFF. This chain connects TRBV7-2 to TRBJ1-1; D is uncertain. The CDR3 runs to 14 residues. V was cut by 2 bases and J by 1 base, with 8 bases left in between. Germline CDR1 is SGHTA and CDR2 is FQGNSA.

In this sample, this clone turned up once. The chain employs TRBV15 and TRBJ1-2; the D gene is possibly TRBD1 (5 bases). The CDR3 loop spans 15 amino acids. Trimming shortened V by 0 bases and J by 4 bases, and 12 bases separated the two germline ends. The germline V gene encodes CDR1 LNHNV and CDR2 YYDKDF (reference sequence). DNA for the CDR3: TGTGCCACCAGCAGAGAAGCGTCGGGACTCTATGGCTACACCTTC. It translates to CATSREASGLYGYTF.

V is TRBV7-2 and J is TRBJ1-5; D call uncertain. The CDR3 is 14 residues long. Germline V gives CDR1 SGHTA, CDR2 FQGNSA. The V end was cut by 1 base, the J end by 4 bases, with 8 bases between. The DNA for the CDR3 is TGTGCCAGCAGCTTAGTTATCAGTAATCAGCCCCAGCATTTT. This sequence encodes CASSLVISNQPQHF.

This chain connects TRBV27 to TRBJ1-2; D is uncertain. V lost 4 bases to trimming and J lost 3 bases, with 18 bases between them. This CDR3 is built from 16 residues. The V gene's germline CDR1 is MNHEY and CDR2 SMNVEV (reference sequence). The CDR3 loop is CASSSLGSPIYYGYTF. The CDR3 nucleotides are TGTGCCAGCAGTTCCCTCGGGAGCCCGATATACTATGGCTACACCTTC.

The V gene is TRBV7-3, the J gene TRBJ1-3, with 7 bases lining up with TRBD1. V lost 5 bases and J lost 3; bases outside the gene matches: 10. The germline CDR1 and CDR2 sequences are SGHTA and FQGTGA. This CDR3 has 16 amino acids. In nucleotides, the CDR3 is TGTGCCAGCAGCCTGGAGACAGGGACCGGTGGAAACACCATATATTTT. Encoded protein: CASSLETGTGGNTIYF.

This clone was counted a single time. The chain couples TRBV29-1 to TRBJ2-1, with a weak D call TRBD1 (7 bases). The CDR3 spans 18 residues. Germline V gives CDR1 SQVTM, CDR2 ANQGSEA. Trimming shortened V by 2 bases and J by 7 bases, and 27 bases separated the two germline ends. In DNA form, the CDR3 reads TGCAGCGTTGAACAGGGGGAGGTGGCGGGAAGGGTTAGGAATGAGCAGTTCTTC. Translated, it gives CSVEQGEVAGRVRNEQFF.

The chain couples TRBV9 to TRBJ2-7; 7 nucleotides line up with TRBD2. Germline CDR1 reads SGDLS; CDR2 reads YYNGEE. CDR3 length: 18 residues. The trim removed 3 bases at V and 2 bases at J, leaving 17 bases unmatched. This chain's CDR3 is CASSETPPRAGETYEQYF. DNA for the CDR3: TGTGCCAGCAGCGAGACCCCCCCCAGGGCGGGGGAAACCTACGAGCAGTACTTC.

The CDR3 loop is CAIGTSGNTIYF. CDR3 DNA sequence: TGTGCCATCGGGACATCCGGAAACACCATATATTTT. This chain joins TRBV6-4 and TRBJ1-3; weak D call: TRBD1 (6 bases). Deletions cut 10 bases from V and 4 bases from J, with 11 bases between. Germline CDR1 MRHNA, CDR2 SNTAGT. This CDR3 has 12 amino acids.

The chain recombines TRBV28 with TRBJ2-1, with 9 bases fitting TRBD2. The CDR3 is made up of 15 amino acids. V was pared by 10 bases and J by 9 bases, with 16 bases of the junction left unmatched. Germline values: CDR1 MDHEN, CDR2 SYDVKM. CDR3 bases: TGTGCCACCGTAGGCAATAGCGGGAGTCTTGGTGAGCAGTTCTTC. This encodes CATVGNSGSLGEQFF.

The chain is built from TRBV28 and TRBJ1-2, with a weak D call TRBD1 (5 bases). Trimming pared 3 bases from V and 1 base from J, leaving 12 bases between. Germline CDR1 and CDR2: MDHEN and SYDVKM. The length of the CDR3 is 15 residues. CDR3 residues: CASSFLIGVNYGYTF. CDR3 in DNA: TGTGCCAGCAGTTTTTTGATAGGGGTTAACTATGGCTACACCTTC.

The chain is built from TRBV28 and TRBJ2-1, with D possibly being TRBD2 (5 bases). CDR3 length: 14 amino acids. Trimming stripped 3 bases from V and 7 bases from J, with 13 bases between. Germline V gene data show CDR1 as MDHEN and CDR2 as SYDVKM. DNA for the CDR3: TGTGCCAGCAGTTTTCAGGCGACTAAGAATGAGCAGTTCTTC. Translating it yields CASSFQATKNEQFF. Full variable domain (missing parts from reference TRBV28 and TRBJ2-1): DVKVTQSSRYLVKRTGEKVFLECVQDMDHENMFWYRQDPGLGLRLIYFSYDVKMKEKGDIPEGYSVSREKKERFSLILESASTNQTSMYLCASSFQATKNEQFFGPGTRLTVL.

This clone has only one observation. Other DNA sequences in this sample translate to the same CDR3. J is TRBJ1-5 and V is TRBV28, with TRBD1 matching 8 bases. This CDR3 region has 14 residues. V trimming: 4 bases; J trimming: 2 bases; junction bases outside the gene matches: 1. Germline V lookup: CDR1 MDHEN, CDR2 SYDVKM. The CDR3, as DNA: TGTGCCAGCAGTTCGACAGGGGGCAATCAGCCCCAGCATTTT. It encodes CASSSTGGNQPQHF. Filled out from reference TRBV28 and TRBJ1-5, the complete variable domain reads DVKVTQSSRYLVKRTGEKVFLECVQDMDHENMFWYRQDPGLGLRLIYFSYDVKMKEKGDIPEGYSVSREKKERFSLILESASTNQTSMYLCASSSTGGNQPQHFGDGTRLSIL.

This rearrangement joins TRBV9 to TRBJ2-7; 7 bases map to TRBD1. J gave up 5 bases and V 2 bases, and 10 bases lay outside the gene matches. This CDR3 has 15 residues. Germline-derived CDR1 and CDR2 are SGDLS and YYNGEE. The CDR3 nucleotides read TGTGCCAGCAGCGTCGAAGGGGGCATAGGGGACGAGCAGTACTTC. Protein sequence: CASSVEGGIGDEQYF.

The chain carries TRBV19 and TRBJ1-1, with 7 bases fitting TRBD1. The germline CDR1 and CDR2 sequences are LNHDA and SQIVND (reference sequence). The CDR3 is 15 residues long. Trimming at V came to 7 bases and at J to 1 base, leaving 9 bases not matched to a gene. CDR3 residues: CASKGAAAGNTEAFF. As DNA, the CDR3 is TGTGCCAGTAAGGGGGCAGCCGCGGGGAACACTGAAGCTTTCTTT.

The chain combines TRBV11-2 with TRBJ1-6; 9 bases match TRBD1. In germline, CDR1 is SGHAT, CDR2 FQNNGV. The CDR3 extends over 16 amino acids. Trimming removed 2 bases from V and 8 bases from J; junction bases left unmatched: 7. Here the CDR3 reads CASSLFGTGPDSPLHF. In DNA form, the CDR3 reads TGTGCCAGCAGCTTATTTGGGACAGGGCCGGATTCACCCCTCCACTTT. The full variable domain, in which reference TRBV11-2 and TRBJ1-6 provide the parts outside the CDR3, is EAGVAQSPRYKIIEKRQSVAFWCNPISGHATLYWYQQILGQGPKLLIQFQNNGVVDDSQLPKDRFSAERLKGVDSTLKIQPAKLEDSAVYLCASSLFGTGPDSPLHFGNGTRLTVT.

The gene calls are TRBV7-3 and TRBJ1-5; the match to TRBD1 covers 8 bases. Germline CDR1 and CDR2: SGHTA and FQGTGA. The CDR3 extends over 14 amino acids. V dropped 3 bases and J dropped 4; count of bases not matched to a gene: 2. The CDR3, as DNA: TGTGCCAGCAGCTTGACAGGGGTGAATCAGCCCCAGCATTTT. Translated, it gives CASSLTGVNQPQHF.

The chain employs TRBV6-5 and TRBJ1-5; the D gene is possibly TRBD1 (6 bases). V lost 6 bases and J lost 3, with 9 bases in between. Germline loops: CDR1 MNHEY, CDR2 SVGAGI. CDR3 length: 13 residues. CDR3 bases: TGTGCCAGCAGCCGGACAGTCAATCAGCCCCAGCATTTT. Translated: CASSRTVNQPQHF.

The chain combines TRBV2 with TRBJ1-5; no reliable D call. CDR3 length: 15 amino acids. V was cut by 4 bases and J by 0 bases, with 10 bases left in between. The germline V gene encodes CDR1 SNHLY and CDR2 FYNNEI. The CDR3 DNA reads TGTGCCAGCAGTGGAACAAGTAATAGCAATCAGCCCCAGCATTTT. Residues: CASSGTSNSNQPQHF.

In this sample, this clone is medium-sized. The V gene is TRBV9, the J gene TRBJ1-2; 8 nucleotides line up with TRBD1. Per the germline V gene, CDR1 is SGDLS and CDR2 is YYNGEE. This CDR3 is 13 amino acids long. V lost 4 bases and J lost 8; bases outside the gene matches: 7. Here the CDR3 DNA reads TGTGCCAGCAGCTTAACGGACAGGGTAGGCTACACCTTC. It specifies CASSLTDRVGYTF.

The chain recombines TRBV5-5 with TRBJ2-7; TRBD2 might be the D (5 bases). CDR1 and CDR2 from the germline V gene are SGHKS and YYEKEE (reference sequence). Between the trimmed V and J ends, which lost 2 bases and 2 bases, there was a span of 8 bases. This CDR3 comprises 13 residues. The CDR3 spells CASSFSGTYEQYF. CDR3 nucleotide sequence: TGTGCCAGCAGCTTCTCGGGGACCTACGAGCAGTACTTC.

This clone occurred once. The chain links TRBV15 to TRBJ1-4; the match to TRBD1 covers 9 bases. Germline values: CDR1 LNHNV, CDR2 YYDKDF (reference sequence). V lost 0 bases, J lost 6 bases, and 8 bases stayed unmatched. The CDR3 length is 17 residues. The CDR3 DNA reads TGTGCCACCAGCAGAGAGGAAGATGGGACAGGGCATGAAAAACTGTTTTTT. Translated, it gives CATSREEDGTGHEKLFF.

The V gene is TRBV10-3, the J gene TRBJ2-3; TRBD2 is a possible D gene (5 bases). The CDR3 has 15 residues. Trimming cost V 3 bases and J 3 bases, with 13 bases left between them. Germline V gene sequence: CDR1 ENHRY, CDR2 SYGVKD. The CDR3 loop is CAISDFLSVTDTQYF. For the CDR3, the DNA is TGTGCCATCAGTGATTTTCTTAGCGTTACAGATACGCAGTATTTT.

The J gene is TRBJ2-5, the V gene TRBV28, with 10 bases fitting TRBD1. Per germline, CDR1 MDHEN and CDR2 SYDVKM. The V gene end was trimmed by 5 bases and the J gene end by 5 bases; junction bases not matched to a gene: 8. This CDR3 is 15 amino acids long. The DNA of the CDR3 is TGTGCCAGCAGTCTTGACAGGGGGCGGTGGGAGACCCAGTACTTC. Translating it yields CASSLDRGRWETQYF.

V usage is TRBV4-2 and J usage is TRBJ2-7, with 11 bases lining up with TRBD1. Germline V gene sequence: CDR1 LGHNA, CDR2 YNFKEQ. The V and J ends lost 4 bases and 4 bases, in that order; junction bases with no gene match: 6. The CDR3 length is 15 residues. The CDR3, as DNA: TGTGCCAGCAGCCTTCGGACAGGGGGCGAGTACGAGCAGTACTTC. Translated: CASSLRTGGEYEQYF.

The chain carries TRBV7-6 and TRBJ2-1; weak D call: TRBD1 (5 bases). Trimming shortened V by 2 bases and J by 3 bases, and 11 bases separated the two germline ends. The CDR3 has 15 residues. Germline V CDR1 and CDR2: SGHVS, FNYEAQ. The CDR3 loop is CASSLSSGHYNEQFF. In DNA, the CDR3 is TGTGCCAGCAGCTTAAGCTCAGGACACTACAATGAGCAGTTCTTC.